The 3 T cell receptor beta chains below all came from one sample that was sequenced in a study of sequential checkpoint blockade in melanoma. Sequencing was performed with immunoSEQ multiplex PCR; in TCRdb, only in-frame clones are kept and a portion is missing. The data contain about 17,000 clones, around 70% of them singletons. The treatment denotes: randomized to nivolumab then ipilimumab (arm A) or the reverse (arm B). The sample was CD8+ T cells sorted from blood (inferred from file names), taken from a patient given nivolumab and ipilimumab in sequence. The receptors stem from a human donor with melanoma.

The count of this clone is one. The rearrangement joins TRBV29-1 to TRBJ1-2; perhaps TRBD1 as D (5 bases). Germline-derived CDR1 and CDR2 are SQVTM and ANQGSEA. The V end lost 5 bases, the J end lost 8 bases, and 27 bases lay between the germline ends. This CDR3 contains 16 residues. CDR3 loop: CSVFGVDPTFGGGYTF. Written as DNA, the CDR3 is TGCAGCGTTTTCGGGGTGGACCCGACATTTGGGGGGGGCTACACCTTC.

This clone appeared a single time. The chain recombines TRBV4-1 with TRBJ2-7; D is possibly TRBD2 (6 bases). The CDR3 spans 15 residues. Germline-derived CDR1 and CDR2 are MGHRA and YSYEKL. The germline V and J ends were trimmed by 4 bases and 6 bases, with 19 bases remaining between them. In DNA, the CDR3 is TGCGCCAGCAGCCTTCCCTCGGGGGAACTCTGCGAGCAGTACTTC. It is translated as CASSLPSGELCEQYF.

The V and J genes are TRBV2 and TRBJ1-2; TRBD1 aligns across 7 bases. Looked up from germline, CDR1 is SNHLY and CDR2 is FYNNEI. V was pared by 5 bases and J by 4 bases, with 7 bases of the junction left unmatched. The CDR3 runs to 14 residues. The CDR3 coding sequence is TGTGCCAGCAGTTCTACAGGGGTGGGCTATGGCTACACCTTC. It specifies CASSSTGVGYGYTF.